Sequencing of this T cell receptor (beta chain) was carried out in a study of T cells in Graves' hyperthyroidism and ophthalmopathy (dated by TCRdb to between 2018 and 2021). About the full investigation: Peripheral blood samples were taken at the time of initial diagnosis, prior to any treatment. A discovery cohort of fewer than 110 patients, about 43 with Graves' ophthalmopathy and roughly 59 with stable Graves' hyperthyroidism, was used to find distinguishing TCR V-J signatures. Prospective prediction of ophthalmopathy was tested in an independent validation cohort consisting of 18 hyperthyroidism patients and approximately 16 patients who later progressed to ophthalmopathy. For training and testing, the approximately 97 patients in the discovery cohort were randomly divided in a 7:3 ratio. In roughly six Graves' hyperthyroidism patients, the study also compared T-cell repertoires from thyroid tissue with T-cell repertoires from blood. After sampling, hyperthyroidism patients received methimazole starting at 30 mg daily, and ophthalmopathy patients received high-dose intravenous methylprednisolone. TCR Vbeta CDR3 sequencing of approximately 140 peripheral blood samples (over 40 ophthalmopathy, under 80 hyperthyroidism and roughly 17 progressor patients) is reported in the paper. The research as a whole found: Most expanded thyroid clonotypes (frequency above 0.001) were also detected in blood, a finding suggesting that blood repertoires may reflect thyroid immune responses. Ophthalmopathy was separated from stable hyperthyroidism by a 13 V-J signature model, with approximately 85% sensitivity and 81% to 82% specificity obtained in cross-validation and 80%/75% obtained in testing. In validation, progression to ophthalmopathy was predicted by the model with more than 65% sensitivity and roughly 72% specificity, a median of approximately 6.5 months before onset. Sample size was not statistically predetermined, and investigators were not blinded to group allocation.

At least ten counts were recorded for this clonotype. The antigen this receptor binds is unknown. No much larger clone exists at a distance of one base, and base qualities are not known. The CDR3, cysteine through phenylalanine, is 16 amino acids long. The only DNA kept is the CDR3, 48 bases in frame from the first base. V is clipped by 0 bases and J by 5 bases, and the sequence between their germline boundaries is 17 bases long. In the germline V gene, CDR1 corresponds to SGHRS and CDR2 to YFSETQ. Moderately to severely active disease, a Clinical Activity Score of at least 3, a NOSPECS grade of at least 4, and a duration under 3 months were present in ophthalmopathy patients. The study excluded patients with uncontrolled infections, other autoimmune diseases, pregnancy or lactation. Diagnoses were established on the basis of clinical symptoms, serum thyroxine and TRAb, thyroid ultrasound, and orbital computed tomography. Ficoll-Paque density gradient centrifugation was used to isolate PBMCs from about 10 ml of fresh peripheral blood. Total RNA was extracted using Trizol reagent, and RNA quality was assessed on an Agilent 2100 Bioanalyzer.

TCR beta CDR3 regions were amplified from RNA transcripts. For the first round of RT-PCR on the TCR CDR3, the HTBI primer set was used together with the Qiagen OneStep RT-PCR kit. A second multiplex PCR round built the libraries, followed by size selection and purification. Paired-end sequencing of the libraries was performed with 100 bp reads on an Illumina HiSeq2000. The published analysis was carried out like this. SOAPnuke was used to process the raw data, with reads discarded if the reads contained adapters or uncalled bases, had a mean Phred below 15, or lacked an exact constant-primer or identifier match. COPE v1.2.5 was used to merge the high-quality paired reads, and each unique nucleotide sequence was defined as a clonotype. MiTCR v1.1 was used to align the clonotypes against IMGT TRBV, TRBD and TRBJ reference segments. The analysis included only V-J combinations with a frequency above 0.0001, which together covered approximately 99% of the repertoires. The TCS score was defined as the ratio of F50 (clonal expansion) to E x V (chaos), calculated using BLOSUM62-based TCRdist between CDR3 peptides within each V-J. Welch's t-statistics and random forest reduced some 510 V-J features to 10 to 15, which were used in a naive Bayes classifier (R e1071). In TCRdb, the public reads were trimmed at Q25 with fastp and aligned with MiXCR, with productive beta chains retained. Each entry merges the rows of one CDR3 protein and shows their most common DNA and genes. Here the V and J calls rest on TCRdb's processing, not on the authors' analysis. The sample table contains almost 350,000 distinct CDR3 sequences; only one count was recorded for around a sixth of them. Together, the top ten hold around 15% of the sample.

This clonotype was sampled from a woman aged 40 to 55 with Graves' ophthalmopathy. The chain links TRBV5-1 with TRBJ2-5; perhaps TRBD1 is the D gene, with 5 bases matching. Specimen: blood. The nucleotide sequence reads as follows: TGCGCCAGCAGCTTGGGCCTTCAGGGAATCCGGGAGACCCAGTACTTC. Its coded protein is CASSLGLQGIRETQYF.